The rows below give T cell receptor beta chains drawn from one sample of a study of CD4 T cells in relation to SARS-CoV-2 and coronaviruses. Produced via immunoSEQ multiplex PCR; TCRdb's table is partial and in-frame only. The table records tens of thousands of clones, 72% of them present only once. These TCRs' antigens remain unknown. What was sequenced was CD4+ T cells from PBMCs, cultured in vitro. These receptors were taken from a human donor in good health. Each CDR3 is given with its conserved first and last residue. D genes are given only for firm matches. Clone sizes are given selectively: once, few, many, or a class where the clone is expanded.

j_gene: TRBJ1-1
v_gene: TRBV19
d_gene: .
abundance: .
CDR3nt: TGTGCCAGTAGCCTTGACGGAATGAACACTGAAGCTTTCTTT
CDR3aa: CASSLDGMNTEAFF

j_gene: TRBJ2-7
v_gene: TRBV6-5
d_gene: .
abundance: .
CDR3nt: TGTGCCAGCAGTTATTCCCAAGGGGGGGGCTACGAGCAGTACTTC
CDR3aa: CASSYSQGGGYEQYF

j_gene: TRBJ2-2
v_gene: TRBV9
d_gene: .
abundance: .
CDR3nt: TGTGCCAGCAGCGTAGGGGCAGGCGCCAACACCGGGGAGCTGTTTTTT
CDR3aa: CASSVGAGANTGELFF

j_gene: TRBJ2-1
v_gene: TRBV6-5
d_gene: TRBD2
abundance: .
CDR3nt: TGTGCCAGCAGTTACTCTATGACTAGCGGGAATGAGCAGTTCTTC
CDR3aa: CASSYSMTSGNEQFF

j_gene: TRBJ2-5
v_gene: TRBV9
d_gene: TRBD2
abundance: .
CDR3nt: TGTGCCAGCAGCGTTGGGAGCGGGACCGTACAAGAGACCCAGTACTTC
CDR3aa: CASSVGSGTVQETQYF

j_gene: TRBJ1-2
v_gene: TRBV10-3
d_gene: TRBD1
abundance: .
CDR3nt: TGTGCCACACGACAGGGTCAAGCCTTCTATGGCTACACCTTC
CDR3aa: CATRQGQAFYGYTF

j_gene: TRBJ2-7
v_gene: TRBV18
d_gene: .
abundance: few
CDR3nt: TGTGCCAGCTCACCCGGAGGGGGCGCGTATCTACGCGAGCAGTACTTC
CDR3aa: CASSPGGGAYLREQYF

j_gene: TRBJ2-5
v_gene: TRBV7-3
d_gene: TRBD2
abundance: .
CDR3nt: TGTGCCAGCAGCCGCGGGAGTAGAGAGACCCAGTACTTC
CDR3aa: CASSRGSRETQYF

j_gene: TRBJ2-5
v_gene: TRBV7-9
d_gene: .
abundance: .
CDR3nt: TGTGCCAGCATACCGGGGGCCAGAGAGACCCAGTACTTC
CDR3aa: CASIPGARETQYF

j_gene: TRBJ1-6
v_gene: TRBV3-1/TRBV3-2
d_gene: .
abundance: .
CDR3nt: TGTGCCAGCAGCCAAGGTGGTAATTCACCCCTCCACTTT
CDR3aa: CASSQGGNSPLHF

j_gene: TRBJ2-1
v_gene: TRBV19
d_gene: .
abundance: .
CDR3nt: TGTGCCAGTAGTATAGATTCGGAGGGACATTACAATGAGCAGTTCTTC
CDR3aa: CASSIDSEGHYNEQFF

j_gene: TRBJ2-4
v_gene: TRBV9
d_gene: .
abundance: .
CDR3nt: TGTGCCAGCAGCGTAGTTGGCCTGGTAAACATTCAGTACTTC
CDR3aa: CASSVVGLVNIQYF

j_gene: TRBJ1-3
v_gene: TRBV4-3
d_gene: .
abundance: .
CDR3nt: TGCGCCAGCAGCCAAGACCCCTCAAGTTTTGGGAACACCATATATTTT
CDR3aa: CASSQDPSSFGNTIYF

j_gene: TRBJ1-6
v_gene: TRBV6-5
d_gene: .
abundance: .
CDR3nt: TGTGCCAGCAACAAGTTGAGAGTAAATTCACCCCTCCACTTT
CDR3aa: CASNKLRVNSPLHF

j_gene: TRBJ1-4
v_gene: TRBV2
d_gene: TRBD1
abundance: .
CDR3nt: TGTGCCAGCAGTTACAGGGGGGAGAAACTCGAAGAAAAACTGTTTTTT
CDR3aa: CASSYRGEKLEEKLFF

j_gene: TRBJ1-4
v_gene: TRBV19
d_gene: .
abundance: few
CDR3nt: TGTGCCAGTACCGCAGGGGCAACTAATGAAAAACTGTTTTTT
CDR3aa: CASTAGATNEKLFF

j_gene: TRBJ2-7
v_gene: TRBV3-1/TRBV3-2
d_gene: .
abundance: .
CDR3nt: TGTGCCAGCAGGGTACAGGGCTCCAGCGAGCAGTACTTC
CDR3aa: CASRVQGSSEQYF

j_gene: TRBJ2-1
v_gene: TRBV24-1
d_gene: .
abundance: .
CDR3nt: TGTGCCACCAGATCGGCCCTAGGTGAGCAGTTCTTC
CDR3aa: CATRSALGEQFF

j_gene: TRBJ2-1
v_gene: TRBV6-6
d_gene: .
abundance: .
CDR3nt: TGTGCCAGCAGTTACTCCCCGGAGGGTTCCAATGAGCAATTCTTC
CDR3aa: CASSYSPEGSNEQFF

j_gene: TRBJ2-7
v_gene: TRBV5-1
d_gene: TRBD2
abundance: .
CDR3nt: TGCGCCAGCAGCTTGGATAGCGGGGGGGCTTTCCACGAGCAGTACTTC
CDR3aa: CASSLDSGGAFHEQYF

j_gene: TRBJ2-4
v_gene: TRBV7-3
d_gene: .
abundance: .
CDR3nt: TGTGCCAGCAGCTTCGACCCGTTAAGCGGTTTAGCCAAAAACATTCAGTACTTC
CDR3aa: CASSFDPLSGLAKNIQYF

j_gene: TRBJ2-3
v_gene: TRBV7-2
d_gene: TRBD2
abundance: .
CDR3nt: TGTGCCAGCAGCTTACAAGCGGGAGGAGGCACAGATACGCAGTATTTT
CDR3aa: CASSLQAGGGTDTQYF

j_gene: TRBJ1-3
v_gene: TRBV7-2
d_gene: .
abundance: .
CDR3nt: TGTGCCAGCAGCTTAGCGGGCTCTGGAAACACCATATATTTT
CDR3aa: CASSLAGSGNTIYF

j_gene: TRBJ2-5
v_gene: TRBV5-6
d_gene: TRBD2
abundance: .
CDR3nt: TGTGCCAGCAGCTTGTGGGAGGGAATGAGTGTAGAGACCCAGTACTTC
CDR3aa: CASSLWEGMSVETQYF

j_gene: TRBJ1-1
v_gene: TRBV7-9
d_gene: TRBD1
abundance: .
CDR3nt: TGTGCCAGCAGCTTACGAGGACAGGGGGGCACTGAAGCTTTCTTT
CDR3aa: CASSLRGQGGTEAFF

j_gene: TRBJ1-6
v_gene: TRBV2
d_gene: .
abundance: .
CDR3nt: TGTGCCAGCAATCCCGGGCCAGCTAGACGATCACCCCTCCACTTT
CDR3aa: CASNPGPARRSPLHF

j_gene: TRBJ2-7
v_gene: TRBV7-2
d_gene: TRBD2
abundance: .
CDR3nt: TGTGCCAGCAGCTCCCGGGGAGGGTACGAGCAGTACTTC
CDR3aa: CASSSRGGYEQYF

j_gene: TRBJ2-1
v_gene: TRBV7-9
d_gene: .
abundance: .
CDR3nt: TGTGCCAGCAGCTTAGCGGGGCTAGAGGAGTTCTTC
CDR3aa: CASSLAGLEEFF

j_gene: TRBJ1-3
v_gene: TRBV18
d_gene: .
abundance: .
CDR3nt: TGTGCCAGCCAATCTACCATTGTCAGCTCTGGAAACACCATATATTTT
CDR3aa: CASQSTIVSSGNTIYF

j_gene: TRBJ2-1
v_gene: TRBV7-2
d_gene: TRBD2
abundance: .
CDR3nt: TGTGCCAGCAGCCCGCGGGTAGCGGGCAATGAGCAGTTCTTC
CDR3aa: CASSPRVAGNEQFF

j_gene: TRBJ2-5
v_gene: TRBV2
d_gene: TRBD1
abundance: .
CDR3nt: TGTGCCAGCAGAACGGACAGGGCGGAGACCCAGTACTTC
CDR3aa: CASRTDRAETQYF

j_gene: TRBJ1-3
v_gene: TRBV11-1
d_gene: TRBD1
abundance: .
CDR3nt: TGTGCCAGCAGCAACACAGGGGCCACTCGAAACACCATATATTTT
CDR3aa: CASSNTGATRNTIYF

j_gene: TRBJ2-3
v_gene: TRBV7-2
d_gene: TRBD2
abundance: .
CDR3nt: TGTGCCAGCAGCCGTTTAGCGGGGCTCACAGATACGCAGTATTTT
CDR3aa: CASSRLAGLTDTQYF

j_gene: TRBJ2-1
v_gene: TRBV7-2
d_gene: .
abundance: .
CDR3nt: TGTGCCAGCAGGAAACTAGCAGTCAATGAGCAGTTCTTC
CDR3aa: CASRKLAVNEQFF

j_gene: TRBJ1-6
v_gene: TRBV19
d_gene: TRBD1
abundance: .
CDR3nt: TGTGCCAGTAGTCCCTCGAGGACAGGGAAGAGTTCACCCCTCCACTTT
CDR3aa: CASSPSRTGKSSPLHF

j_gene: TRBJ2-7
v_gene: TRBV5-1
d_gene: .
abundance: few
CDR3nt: TGCGCCAGCAGCCGGGGTGGGATCTACGAGCAGTACTTC
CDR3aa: CASSRGGIYEQYF

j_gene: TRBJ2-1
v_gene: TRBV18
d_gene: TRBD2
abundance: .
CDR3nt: TGTGCCAGCTCACCAAGGACTAGCGGGAGCTCCTACAATGAGCAGTTCTTC
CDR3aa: CASSPRTSGSSYNEQFF

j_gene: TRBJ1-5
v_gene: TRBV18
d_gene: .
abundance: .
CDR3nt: TGTGCCAGCTCACCATCACAAGGGAACAATCAGCCCCAGCATTTT
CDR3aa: CASSPSQGNNQPQHF

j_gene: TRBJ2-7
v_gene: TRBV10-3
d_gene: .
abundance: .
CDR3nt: TGTGCCATCAGTGGGAGCTACGAGCAGTACTTC
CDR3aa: CAISGSYEQYF

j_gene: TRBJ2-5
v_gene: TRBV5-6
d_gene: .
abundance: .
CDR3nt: TGTGCCAGCAGCGTGTTCGGCAGGGACACGGAGACCCAGTACTTC
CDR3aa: CASSVFGRDTETQYF

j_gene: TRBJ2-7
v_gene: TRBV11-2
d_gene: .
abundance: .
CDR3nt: TGTGCCAGCAGCTTAGATGGCCACGAGCAGTACTTC
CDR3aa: CASSLDGHEQYF